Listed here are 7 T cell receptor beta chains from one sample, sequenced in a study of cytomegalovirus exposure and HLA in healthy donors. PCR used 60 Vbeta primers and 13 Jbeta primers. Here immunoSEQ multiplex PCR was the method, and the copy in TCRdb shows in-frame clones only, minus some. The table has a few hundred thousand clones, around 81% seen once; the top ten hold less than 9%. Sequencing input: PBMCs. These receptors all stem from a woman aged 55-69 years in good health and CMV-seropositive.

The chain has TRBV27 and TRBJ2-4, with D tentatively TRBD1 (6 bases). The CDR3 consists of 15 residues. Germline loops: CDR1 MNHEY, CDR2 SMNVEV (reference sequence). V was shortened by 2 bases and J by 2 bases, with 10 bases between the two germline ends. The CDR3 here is CASSLMGATKNIQYF. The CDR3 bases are TGTGCCAGCAGTTTAATGGGGGCGACCAAAAACATTCAGTACTTC.

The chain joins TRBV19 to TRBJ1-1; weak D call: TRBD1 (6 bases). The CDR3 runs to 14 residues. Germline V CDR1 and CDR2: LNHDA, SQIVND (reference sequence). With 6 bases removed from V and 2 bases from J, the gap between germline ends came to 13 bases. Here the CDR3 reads CASRIQGTNTEAFF. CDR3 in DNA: TGTGCCAGTAGGATACAGGGTACCAACACTGAAGCTTTCTTT.

The CDR3 reads CASSPLAGGNEQFF. Here the CDR3 DNA reads TGTGCCAGCTCACCCCTAGCGGGAGGGAATGAGCAGTTCTTC. V usage is TRBV18 and J usage is TRBJ2-1; 12 bases are shared with TRBD2. The CDR3 totals 14 residues. V was pared by 3 bases and J by 7 bases, with 1 base of the junction left unmatched. Germline CDR1 reads KGHSH; CDR2 reads LQKENI.

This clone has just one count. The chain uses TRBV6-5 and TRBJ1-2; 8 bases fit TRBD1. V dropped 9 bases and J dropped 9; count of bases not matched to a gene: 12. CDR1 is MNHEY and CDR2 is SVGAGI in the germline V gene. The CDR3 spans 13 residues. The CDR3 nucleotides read TGTGCCAGTTCGGGACGACAGGGGAGGCGCTACACCTTC. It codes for CASSGRQGRRYTF.

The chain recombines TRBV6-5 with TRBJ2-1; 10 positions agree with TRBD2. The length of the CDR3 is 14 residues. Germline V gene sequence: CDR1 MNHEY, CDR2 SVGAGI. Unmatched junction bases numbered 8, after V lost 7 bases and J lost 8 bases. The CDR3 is CASNPGLATDEQFF. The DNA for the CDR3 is TGTGCCAGCAACCCGGGACTAGCGACCGATGAGCAGTTCTTC.

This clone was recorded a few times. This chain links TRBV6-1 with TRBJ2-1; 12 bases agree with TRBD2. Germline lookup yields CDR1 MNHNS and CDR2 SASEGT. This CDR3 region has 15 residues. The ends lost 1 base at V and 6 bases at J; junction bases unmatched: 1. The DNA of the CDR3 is TGTGCCAGCAGTGAAGGACTAGCGGGAGTCAATGAGCAGTTCTTC. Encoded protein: CASSEGLAGVNEQFF.

Here the CDR3 reads CASSMRGGPGELFF. CDR3 sequence (DNA): TGTGCCAGTAGTATGAGGGGAGGGCCCGGGGAGCTGTTTTTT. The chain uses TRBV19 and TRBJ2-2; 7 positions match TRBD2. V lost 3 bases, J lost 6 bases, and 4 bases stayed unmatched. The CDR3 contains 14 residues. Germline V gives CDR1 LNHDA, CDR2 SQIVND (reference sequence).